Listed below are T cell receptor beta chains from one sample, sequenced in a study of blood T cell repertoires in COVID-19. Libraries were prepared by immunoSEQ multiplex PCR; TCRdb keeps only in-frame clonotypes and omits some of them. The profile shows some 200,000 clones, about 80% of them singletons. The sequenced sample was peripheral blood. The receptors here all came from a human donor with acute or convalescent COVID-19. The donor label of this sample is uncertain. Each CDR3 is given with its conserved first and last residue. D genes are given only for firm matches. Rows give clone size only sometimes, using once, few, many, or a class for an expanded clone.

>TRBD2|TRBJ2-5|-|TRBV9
CASSRTSGFQETQYF
TGTGCCAGCAGCCGGACTAGCGGGTTTCAAGAGACCCAGTACTTC
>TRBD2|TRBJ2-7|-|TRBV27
CASTLRRGVDEQYF
TGTGCCAGCACGCTGCGGCGGGGGGTCGACGAGCAGTACTTC
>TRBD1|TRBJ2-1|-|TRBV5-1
CASSQEQGEQFF
TGCGCCAGCAGCCAAGAACAGGGGGAGCAGTTCTTC
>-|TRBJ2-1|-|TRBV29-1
CSGLRGDEQFF
TGCAGCGGGCTCAGGGGTGATGAGCAGTTCTTC
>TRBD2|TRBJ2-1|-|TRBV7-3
CASSSLAGAYNEQFF
TGTGCCAGCAGCTCGTTAGCGGGGGCTTACAATGAGCAGTTCTTC
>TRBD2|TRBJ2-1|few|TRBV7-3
CASSPTSGSPYNEQFF
TGTGCCAGCAGCCCAACTAGCGGGAGTCCCTACAATGAGCAGTTCTTC
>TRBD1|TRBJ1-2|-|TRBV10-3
CAISGTGQGNGYTF
TGTGCCATCAGTGGGACAGGGCAGGGAAATGGCTACACCTTC
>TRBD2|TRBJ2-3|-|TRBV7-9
CASSASGRTDTQYF
TGTGCCAGCAGCGCTAGCGGGCGCACAGATACGCAGTATTTT
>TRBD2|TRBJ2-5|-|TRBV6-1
CASSADGTSGRAGQETQYF
TGTGCCAGCAGTGCCGACGGGACTAGCGGGAGGGCCGGGCAGGAGACCCAGTACTTC
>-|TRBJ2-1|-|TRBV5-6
CASSLDAKTYNEQFF
TGTGCCAGCAGCTTGGATGCCAAGACTTACAATGAGCAGTTCTTC
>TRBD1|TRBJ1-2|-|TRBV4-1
CASSRTGTGIYGYTF
TGCGCCAGCAGCCGCACCGGGACAGGAATCTATGGCTACACCTTC
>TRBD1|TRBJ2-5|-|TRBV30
CAWSVRGGGETQYF
TGTGCCTGGAGTGTACGAGGGGGCGGGGAGACCCAGTACTTC
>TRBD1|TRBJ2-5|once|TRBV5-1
CASSRGTGGETQYF
TGCGCCAGCAGCCGAGGGACAGGGGGCGAGACCCAGTACTTC
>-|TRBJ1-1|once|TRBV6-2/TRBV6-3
CASSPLQATGTEAFF
TGTGCCAGCAGCCCCCTACAGGCCACAGGGACTGAAGCTTTCTTT
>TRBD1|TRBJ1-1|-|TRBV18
CASSPLTGDTEAFF
TGTGCCAGCTCACCTTTGACAGGGGATACTGAAGCTTTCTTT
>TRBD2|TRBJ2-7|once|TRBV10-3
CAIRGGLAENEQYF
TGTGCCATCAGGGGGGGACTAGCAGAGAACGAGCAGTACTTC
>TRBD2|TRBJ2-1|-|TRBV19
CASSIVGSGRPNEQFF
TGTGCCAGTAGTATAGTGGGTAGCGGGAGGCCTAATGAGCAGTTCTTC
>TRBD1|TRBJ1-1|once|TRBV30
CAWSSRTGSSTFF
TGTGCCTGGAGTTCCCGGACAGGGTCCTCAACTTTCTTT
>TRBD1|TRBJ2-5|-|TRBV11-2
CASSLFTGGQETQYF
TGTGCCAGCAGCTTATTTACAGGGGGGCAAGAGACCCAGTACTTC
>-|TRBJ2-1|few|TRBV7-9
CASSLTSPFF
TGTGCCAGCAGCTTAACGAGCCCTTTCTTC
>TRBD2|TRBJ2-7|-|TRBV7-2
CASSLGLARGIYEQYF
TGTGCCAGCAGCTTAGGACTAGCGCGCGGGATATACGAGCAGTACTTC
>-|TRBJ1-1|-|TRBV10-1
CASSGQGFTEAFF
TGCGCCAGCAGTGGTCAGGGTTTCACTGAAGCTTTCTTT
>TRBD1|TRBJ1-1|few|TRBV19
CASIPGQRKNTEAFF
TGTGCCAGTATCCCGGGACAGAGAAAGAACACTGAAGCTTTCTTT
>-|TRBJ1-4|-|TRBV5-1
CASSTGTNEKLFF
TGCGCCAGCAGCACCGGAACTAATGAAAAACTGTTTTTT
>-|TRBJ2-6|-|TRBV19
CASSTRQPGANVLTF
TGTGCCAGTAGTACTCGACAGCCTGGGGCCAACGTCCTGACTTTC
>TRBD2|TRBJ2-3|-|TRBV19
CASSIDLGTSGTDTQYF
TGTGCCAGTAGTATAGATCTGGGGACTAGCGGCACAGATACGCAGTATTTT
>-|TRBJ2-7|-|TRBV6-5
CASSISGRGVYEQYF
TGTGCCAGCTCTATTTCAGGCAGGGGAGTCTACGAGCAGTACTTC
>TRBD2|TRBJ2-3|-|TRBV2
CASRKGLAGDTQYF
TGTGCCAGCAGAAAGGGACTAGCGGGAGATACGCAGTATTTT
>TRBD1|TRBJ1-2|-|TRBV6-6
CASSYRGQNYGYTF
TGTGCCAGCAGTTACAGGGGACAGAACTATGGCTACACCTTC
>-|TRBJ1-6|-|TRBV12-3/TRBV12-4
CASSLGGNSPLHF
TGTGCCAGCAGCCTTGGGGGGAATTCACCCCTCCACTTT
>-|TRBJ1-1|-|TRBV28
CASVSPGGTEAFF
TGTGCGTCCGTAAGCCCCGGGGGCACTGAAGCTTTCTTT
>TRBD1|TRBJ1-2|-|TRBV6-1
CASSVPLRGRVYGYTF
TGTGCCAGCAGTGTCCCACTCAGGGGGCGCGTATATGGCTACACCTTC
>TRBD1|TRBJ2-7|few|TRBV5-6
CASSFPSVRDRAIYEQYF
TGTGCCAGCAGCTTCCCGTCGGTACGGGACAGGGCGATCTACGAGCAGTACTTC
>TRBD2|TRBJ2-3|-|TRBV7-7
CASSPGLANADTQYF
TGTGCCAGCAGCCCTGGACTAGCGAACGCAGATACGCAGTATTTT
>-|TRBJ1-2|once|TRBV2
CASSEETMNYGYTF
TGTGCCAGCAGTGAAGAGACAATGAACTATGGCTACACCTTC
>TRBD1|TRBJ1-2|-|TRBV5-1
CASSLRQGAPLNYGYTF
TGCGCCAGCAGTCTGAGACAGGGGGCCCCCCTTAACTATGGCTACACCTTC
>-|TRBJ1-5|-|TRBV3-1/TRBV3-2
CASSPGDGQPQHF
TGTGCCAGCAGCCCCGGAGACGGTCAGCCCCAGCATTTT
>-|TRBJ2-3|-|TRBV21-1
CAIFRLDRGTDTQYF
TGTGCCATCTTCCGGTTGGACAGGGGCACAGATACGCAGTATTTT
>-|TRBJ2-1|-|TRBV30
CAWSVPRSFSYNEQFF
TGTGCCTGGAGTGTACCCCGTAGTTTCTCCTACAATGAGCAGTTCTTC
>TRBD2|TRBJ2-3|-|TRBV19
CASSRGGFTDTQYF
TGTGCCAGTAGTCGCGGGGGATTCACAGATACGCAGTATTTT
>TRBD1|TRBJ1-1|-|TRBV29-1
CSIRGTGGGTEAFF
TGCAGCATCCGCGGGACAGGGGGCGGGACTGAAGCTTTCTTT
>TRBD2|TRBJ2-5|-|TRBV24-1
CATSASGRAEETQYF
TGTGCCACCAGTGCTAGCGGGAGGGCCGAGGAGACCCAGTACTTC